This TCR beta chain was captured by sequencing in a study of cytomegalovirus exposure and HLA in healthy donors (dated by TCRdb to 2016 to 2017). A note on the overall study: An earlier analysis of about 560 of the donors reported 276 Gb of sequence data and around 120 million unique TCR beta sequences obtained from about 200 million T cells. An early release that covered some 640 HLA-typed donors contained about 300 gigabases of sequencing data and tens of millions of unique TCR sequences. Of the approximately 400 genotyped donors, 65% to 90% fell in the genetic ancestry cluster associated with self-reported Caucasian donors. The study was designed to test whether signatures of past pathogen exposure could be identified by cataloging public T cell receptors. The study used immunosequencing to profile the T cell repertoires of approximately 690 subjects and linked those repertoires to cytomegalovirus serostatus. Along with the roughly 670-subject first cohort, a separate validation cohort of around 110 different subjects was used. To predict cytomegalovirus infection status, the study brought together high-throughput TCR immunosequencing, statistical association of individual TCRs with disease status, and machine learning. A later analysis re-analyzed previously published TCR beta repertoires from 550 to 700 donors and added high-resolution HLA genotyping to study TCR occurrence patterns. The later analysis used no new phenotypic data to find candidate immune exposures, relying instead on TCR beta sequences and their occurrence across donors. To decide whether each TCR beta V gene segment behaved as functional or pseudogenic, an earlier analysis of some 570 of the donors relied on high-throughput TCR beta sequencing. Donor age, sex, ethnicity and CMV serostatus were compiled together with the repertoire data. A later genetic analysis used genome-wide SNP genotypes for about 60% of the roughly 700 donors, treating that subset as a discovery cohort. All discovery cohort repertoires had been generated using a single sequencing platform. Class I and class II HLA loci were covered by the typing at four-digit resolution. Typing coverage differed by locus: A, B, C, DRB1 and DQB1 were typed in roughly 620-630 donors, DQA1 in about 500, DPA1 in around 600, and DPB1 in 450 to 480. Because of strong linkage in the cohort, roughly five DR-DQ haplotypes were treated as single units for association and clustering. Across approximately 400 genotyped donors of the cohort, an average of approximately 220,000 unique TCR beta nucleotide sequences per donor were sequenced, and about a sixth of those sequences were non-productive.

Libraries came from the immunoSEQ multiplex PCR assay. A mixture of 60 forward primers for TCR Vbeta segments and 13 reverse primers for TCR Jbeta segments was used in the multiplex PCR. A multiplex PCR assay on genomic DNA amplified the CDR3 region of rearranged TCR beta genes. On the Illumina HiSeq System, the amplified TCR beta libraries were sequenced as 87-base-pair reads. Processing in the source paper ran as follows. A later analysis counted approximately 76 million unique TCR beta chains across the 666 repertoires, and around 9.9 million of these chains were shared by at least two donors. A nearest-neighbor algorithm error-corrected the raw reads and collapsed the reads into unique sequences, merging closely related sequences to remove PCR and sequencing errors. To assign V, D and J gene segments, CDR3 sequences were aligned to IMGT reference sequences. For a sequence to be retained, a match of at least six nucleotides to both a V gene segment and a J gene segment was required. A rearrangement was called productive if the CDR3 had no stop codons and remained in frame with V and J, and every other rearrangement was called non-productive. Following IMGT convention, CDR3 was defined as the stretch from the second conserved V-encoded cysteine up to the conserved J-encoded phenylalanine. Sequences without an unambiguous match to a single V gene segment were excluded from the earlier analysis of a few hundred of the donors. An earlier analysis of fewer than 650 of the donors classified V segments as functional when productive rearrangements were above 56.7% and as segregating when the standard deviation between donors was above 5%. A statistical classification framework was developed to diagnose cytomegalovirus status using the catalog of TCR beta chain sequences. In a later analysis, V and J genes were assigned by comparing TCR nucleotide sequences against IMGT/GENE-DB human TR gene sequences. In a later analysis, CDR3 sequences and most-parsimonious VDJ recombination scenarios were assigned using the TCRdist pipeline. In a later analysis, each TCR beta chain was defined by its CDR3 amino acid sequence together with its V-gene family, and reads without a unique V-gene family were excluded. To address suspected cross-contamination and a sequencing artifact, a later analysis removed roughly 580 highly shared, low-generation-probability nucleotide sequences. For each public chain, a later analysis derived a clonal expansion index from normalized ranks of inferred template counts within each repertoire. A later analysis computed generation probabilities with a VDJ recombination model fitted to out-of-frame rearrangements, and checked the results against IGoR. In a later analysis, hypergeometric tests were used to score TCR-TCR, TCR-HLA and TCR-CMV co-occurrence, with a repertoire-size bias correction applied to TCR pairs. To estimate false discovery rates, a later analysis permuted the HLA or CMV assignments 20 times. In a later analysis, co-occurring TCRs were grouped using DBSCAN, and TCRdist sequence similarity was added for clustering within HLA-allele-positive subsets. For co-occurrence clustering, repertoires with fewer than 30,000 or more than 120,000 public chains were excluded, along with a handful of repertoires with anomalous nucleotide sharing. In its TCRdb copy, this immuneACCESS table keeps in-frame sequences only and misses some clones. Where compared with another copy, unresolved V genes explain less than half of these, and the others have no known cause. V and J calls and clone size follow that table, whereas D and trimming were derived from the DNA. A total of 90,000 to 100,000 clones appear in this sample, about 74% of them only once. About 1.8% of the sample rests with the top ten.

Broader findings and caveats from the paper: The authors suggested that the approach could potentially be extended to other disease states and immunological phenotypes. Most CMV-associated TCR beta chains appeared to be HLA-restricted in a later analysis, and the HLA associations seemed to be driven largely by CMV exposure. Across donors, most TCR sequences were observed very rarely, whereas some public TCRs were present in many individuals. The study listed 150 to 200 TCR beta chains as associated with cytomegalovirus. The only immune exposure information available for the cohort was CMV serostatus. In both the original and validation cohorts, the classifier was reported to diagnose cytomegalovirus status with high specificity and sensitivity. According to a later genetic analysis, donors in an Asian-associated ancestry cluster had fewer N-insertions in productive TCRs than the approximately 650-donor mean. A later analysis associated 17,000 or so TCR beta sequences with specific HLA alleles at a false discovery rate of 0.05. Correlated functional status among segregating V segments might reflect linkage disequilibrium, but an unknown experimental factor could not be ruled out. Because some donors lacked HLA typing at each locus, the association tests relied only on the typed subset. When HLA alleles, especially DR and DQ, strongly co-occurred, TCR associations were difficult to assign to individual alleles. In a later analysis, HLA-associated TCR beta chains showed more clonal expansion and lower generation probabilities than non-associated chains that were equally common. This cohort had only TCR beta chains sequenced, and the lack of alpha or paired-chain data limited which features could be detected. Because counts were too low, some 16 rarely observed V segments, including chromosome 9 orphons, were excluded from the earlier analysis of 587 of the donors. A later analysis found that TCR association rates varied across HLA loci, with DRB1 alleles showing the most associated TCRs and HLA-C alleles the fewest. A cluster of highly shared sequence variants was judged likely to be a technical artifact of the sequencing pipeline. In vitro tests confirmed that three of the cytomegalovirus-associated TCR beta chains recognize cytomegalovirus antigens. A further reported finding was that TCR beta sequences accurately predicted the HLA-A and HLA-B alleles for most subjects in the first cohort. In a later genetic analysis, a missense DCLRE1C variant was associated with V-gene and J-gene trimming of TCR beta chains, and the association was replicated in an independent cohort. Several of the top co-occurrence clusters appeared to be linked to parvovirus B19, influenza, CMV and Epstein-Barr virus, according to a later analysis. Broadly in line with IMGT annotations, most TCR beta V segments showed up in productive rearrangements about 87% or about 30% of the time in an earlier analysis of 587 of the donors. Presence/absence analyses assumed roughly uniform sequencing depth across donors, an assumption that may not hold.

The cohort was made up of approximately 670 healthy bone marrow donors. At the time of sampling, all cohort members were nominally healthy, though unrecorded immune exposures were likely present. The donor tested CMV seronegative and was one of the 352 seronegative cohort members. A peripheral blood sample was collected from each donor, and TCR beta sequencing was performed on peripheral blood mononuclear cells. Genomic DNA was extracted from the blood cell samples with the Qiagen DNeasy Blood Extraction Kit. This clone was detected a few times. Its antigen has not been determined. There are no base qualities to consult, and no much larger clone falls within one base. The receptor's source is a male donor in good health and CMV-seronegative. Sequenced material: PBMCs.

The CDR3 is CASSRLTSGSEISTDTQYF. The DNA sequence is TGTGCCAGCAGCCGCCTGACTAGCGGGAGTGAGATCAGCACAGATACGCAGTATTTT. The sequence joins TRBV5-4 to TRBJ2-3; TRBD2 lines up with 12 middle nucleotides. The CDR3 has 19 amino acids, counting the end cysteine and phenylalanine. Only CDR3 DNA remains: 57 bases, in frame from the first base. Compared with germline, V lacks 4 bases and J lacks 0 bases; bases without a gene match: 12. Sequences SGHNT (CDR1) and YYREEE (CDR2) are obtained from the germline V gene (reference sequence).